This TCR beta chain emerged from a study of cytotoxic CD8 clonotypes in ibrutinib-treated CLL. Study information: After treatment lasting a median 12 months, range 6 to 36, response samples were collected. Findings of the study overall: Contraction or stability on treatment characterized the public clonotypes, which were uncommon. Upon ibrutinib response clonality rose, and upon progression it fell back toward baseline. Clonality correlated strongly with circulating CD8+ T cells and exceeded age-matched healthy donors at baseline.

The CDR3 is made up of 12 amino acids. V gave up 5 bases and J gave up 5 bases, with 10 bases separating them. Germline CDR1 is MNHEY and CDR2 is SMNVEV (reference sequence). As regards this clone: Antigen unknown.

Using immunoSEQ multiplex PCR, the repertoire was profiled, and TCRdb retains in-frame clones only, with some absent. The sample includes 110,000 to 150,000 clones, 70% to 80% of them seen just once. Source: PBMCs, taken after 24 months of ibrutinib treatment. The TCR sequence derives from a human donor with chronic lymphocytic leukemia. The chain is built from TRBV27 and TRBJ2-7, with D unclear. The CDR3, as DNA: TGTGCCAGCAGTCCCCCGATAGACGAGCAGTACTTC. Translating gives CASSPPIDEQYF.